This T cell receptor beta chain was identified in a study of cytomegalovirus exposure and HLA in healthy donors. General study findings and limits: Cytomegalovirus status was reportedly diagnosed by the classifier with high specificity and sensitivity. The authors considered a cluster of highly shared sequence variants likely to be a sequencing artifact. In a later analysis, parvovirus B19, influenza, CMV and Epstein-Barr virus appeared linked to several top co-occurrence clusters.

PCR was performed using 60 Vbeta and 13 Jbeta primers. The protocol was immunoSEQ multiplex PCR, while the TCRdb copy is restricted to in-frame clones and leaves out a portion. The sample yields 120,000 or so clones, over 65% seen once. V was clipped by 3 bases and J by 1 base; unmatched bases: 5. This CDR3 region has 18 residues. The germline CDR1 and CDR2 sequences are SGDLS and YYNGEE. Notes on this clone: Antigen specificity is unknown.

This TCR came from a man aged 18-30 years in good health and CMV-seronegative. The chain carries TRBV9 and TRBJ2-2, with 14 bases that match TRBD2. Sequenced input: PBMCs. CDR3: CASSAHGTSGGNTGELFF. The CDR3, as DNA: TGTGCCAGCAGCGCCCACGGGACTAGCGGGGGGAACACCGGGGAGCTGTTTTTT. Drawing the rest from reference TRBV9 and TRBJ2-2, the complete variable domain is DSGVTQTPKHLITATGQRVTLRCSPRSGDLSVYWYQQSLDQGLQFLIQYYNGEERAKGNILERFSAQQFPDLHSELNLSSLELGDSALYFCASSAHGTSGGNTGELFFGEGSRLTVL.